This T cell receptor (beta chain) was sequenced during a study of CD8+ T cells in alopecia areata. At the level of the study: Oral tofacitinib (5 to 10 mg twice daily) was administered to treated patients. Scalp area affected, as a percentage, set the severity score of treated patients.

In its sample, this clone was seen a few times. Its antigen is unidentified. Study conclusions and caveats: Sequencing of scalp samples also includes resident alphabeta T cells from normal skin. Among patients, TCR sharing was less clear than in mice, a difference possibly due in part to HLA diversity in the patient population.

RNA was isolated and reverse transcribed to cDNA, the sequencing template. Only in-frame clones appear in the TCRdb table, and some are missing; sequencing was by immunoSEQ multiplex PCR. Of over 90,000 clones listed, under 90% are singletons. Treatment given: oral pan-JAK inhibitor, 5-10 mg twice daily. This TCR derives from a human donor with alopecia areata. The sequencing used CD8+ T cells sorted from blood, collected at approximately week 30, from a patient treated with tofacitinib.

The chain's CDR3 is CSVELGTNEKLFF. CDR3 DNA sequence: TGCAGCGTTGAGTTGGGGACTAATGAAAAACTGTTTTTT. The gene calls are TRBV29-1 and TRBJ1-4; no firm D call. The CDR3 has 13 residues. V was shortened by 3 bases and J by 2 bases, with 7 bases between the two germline ends. Germline V gene data show CDR1 as SQVTM and CDR2 as ANQGSEA. Using reference TRBV29-1 and TRBJ1-4 for the parts outside the CDR3, the full variable domain is SAVISQKPSRDICQRGTSLTIQCQVDSQVTMMFWYRQQPGQSLTLIATANQGSEATYESGFVIDKFPISRPNLTFSTLTVSNMSPEDSSIYLCSVELGTNEKLFFGSGTQLSVL.